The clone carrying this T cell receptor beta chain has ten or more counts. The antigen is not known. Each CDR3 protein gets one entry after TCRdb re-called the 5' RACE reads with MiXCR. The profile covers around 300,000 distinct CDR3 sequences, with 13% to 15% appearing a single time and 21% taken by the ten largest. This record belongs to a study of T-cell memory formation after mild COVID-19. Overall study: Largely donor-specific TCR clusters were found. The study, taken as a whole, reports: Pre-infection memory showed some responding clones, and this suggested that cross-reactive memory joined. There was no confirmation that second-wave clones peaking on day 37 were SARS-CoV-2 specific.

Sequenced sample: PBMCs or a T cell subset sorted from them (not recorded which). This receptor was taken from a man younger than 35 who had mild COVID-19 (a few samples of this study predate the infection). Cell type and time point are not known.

CDR3 sequence (DNA): TGCGCCAGCAGCCAAGAGGGCCCGGCGGCGTCCTACGAGCAGTACTTC. Translated, it gives CASSQEGPAASYEQYF. The chain carries TRBV4-3 and TRBJ2-7; D is undetermined. The CDR3 is made up of 16 amino acids. Germline V gene lookup returns CDR1 LGHNA and CDR2 YSLEER. Between the trimmed V and J ends, which lost 0 bases and 1 base, there was a span of 13 bases.